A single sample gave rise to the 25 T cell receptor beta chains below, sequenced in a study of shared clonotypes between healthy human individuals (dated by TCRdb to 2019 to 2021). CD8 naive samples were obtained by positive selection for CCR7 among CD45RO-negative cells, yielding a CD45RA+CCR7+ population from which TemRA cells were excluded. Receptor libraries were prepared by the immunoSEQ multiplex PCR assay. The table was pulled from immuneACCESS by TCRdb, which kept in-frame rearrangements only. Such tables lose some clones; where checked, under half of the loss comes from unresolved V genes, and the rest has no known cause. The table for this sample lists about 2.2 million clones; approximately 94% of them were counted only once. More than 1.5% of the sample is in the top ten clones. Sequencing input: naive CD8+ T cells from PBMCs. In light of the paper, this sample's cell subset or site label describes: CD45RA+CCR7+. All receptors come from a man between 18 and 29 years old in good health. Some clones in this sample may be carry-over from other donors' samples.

The CDR3 coding sequence is TGTGCAGTCCGGGACAGGGGAATGTCCACTGAAGCTTTCTTT. It codes for CAVRDRGMSTEAFF. The chain uses TRBV19 and TRBJ1-1, with 10 bases identical to TRBD1. The germline V gene encodes CDR1 LNHDA and CDR2 SQIVND (reference sequence). The CDR3 is 14 amino acids. Full variable domain (missing parts from reference TRBV19 and TRBJ1-1): DGGITQSPKYLFRKEGQNVTLSCEQNLNHDAMYWYRQDPGQGLRLIYYSQIVNDFQKGDIAEGYSVSREKKESFPLTVTSAQKNPTAFYLCAVRDRGMSTEAFFGQGTRLTVV.

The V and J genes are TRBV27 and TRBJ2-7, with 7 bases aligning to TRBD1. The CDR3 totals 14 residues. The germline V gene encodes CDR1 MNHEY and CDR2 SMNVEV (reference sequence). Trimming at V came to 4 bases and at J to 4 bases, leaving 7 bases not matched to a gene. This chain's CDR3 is CASSSGTARYEQYF. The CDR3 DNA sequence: TGTGCCAGCAGTTCCGGGACAGCGAGATACGAGCAGTACTTC.

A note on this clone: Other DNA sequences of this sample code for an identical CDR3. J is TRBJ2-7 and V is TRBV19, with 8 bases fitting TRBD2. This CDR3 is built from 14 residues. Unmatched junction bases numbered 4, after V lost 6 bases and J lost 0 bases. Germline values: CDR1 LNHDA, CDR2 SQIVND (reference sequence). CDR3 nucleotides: TGTGCCAGTAGCGTAGCGGGGAGCTCCTACGAGCAGTACTTC. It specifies CASSVAGSSYEQYF.

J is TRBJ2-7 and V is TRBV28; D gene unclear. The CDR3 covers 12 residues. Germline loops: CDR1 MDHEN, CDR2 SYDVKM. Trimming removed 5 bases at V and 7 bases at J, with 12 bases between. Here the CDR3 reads CASSPVPSEQYF. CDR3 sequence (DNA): TGTGCCAGCAGTCCGGTGCCGTCTGAGCAGTACTTC.

The CDR3 region is CASSPGLAGWGSYNEQFF. The CDR3 nucleotides are TGTGCCAGCAGTCCGGGACTAGCGGGTTGGGGCTCCTACAATGAGCAGTTCTTC. The chain has TRBV9 and TRBJ2-1, with 12 positions matching TRBD2. Germline V gene sequence: CDR1 SGDLS, CDR2 YYNGEE. CDR3 length equals 18 residues. Germline trimming cut 5 bases from V and 0 bases from J; bases unmatched to any gene: 9.

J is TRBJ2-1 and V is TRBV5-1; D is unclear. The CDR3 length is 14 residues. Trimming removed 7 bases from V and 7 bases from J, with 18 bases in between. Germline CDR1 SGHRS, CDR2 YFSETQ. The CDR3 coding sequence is TGCGCCAGCGGCTGGATGGGCAGCAGGAATGAGCAGTTCTTC. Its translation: CASGWMGSRNEQFF.

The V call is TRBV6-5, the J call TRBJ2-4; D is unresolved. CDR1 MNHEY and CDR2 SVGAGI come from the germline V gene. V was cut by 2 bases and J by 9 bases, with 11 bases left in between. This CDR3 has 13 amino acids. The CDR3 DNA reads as TGTGCCAGCAGTTACAGTCTAGACGGCATTCAGTACTTC. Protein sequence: CASSYSLDGIQYF.

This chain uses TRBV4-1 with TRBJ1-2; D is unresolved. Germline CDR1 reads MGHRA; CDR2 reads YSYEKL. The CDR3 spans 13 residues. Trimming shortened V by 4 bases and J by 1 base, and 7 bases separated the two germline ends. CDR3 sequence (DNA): TGCGCCAGCAGCCCCAGAAATAACTATGGCTACACCTTC. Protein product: CASSPRNNYGYTF.

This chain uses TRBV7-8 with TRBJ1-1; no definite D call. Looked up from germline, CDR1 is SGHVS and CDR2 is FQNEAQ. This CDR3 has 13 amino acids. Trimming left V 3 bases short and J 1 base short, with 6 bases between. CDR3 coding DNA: TGTGCCAGCAGCTTTGGAAGGAACACTGAAGCTTTCTTT. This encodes CASSFGRNTEAFF.

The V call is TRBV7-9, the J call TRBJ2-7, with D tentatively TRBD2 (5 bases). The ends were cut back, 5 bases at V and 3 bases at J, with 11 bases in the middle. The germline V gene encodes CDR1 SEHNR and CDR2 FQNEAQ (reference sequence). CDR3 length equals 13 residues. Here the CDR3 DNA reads TGTGCCAGCAGCCCCCGGGATCTCTACGAGCAGTACTTC. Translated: CASSPRDLYEQYF.

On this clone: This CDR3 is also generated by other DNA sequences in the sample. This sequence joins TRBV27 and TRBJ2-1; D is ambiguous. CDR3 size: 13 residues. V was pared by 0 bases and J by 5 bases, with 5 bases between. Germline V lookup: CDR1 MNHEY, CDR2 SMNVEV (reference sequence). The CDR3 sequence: CASSLSANNEQFF. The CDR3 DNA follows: TGTGCCAGCAGTTTATCGGCTAACAATGAGCAGTTCTTC.

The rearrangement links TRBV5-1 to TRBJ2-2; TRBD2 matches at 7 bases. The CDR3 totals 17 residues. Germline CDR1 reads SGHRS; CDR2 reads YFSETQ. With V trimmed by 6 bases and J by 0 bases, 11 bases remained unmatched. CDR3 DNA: TGCGCCAGCACCCTGAGGGAGGGGCGATCGAACACCGGGGAGCTGTTTTTT. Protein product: CASTLREGRSNTGELFF. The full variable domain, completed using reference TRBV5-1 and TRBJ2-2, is KAGVTQTPRYLIKTRGQQVTLSCSPISGHRSVSWYQQTPGQGLQFLFEYFSETQRNKGNFPGRFSGRQFSNSRSEMNVSTLELGDSALYLCASTLREGRSNTGELFFGEGSRLTVL.

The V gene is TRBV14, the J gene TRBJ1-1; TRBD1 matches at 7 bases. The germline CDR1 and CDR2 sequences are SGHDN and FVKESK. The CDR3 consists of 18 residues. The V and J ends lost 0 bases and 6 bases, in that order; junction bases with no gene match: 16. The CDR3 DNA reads TGTGCCAGCAGCCAAGAGCCTGACAGGGAGGTTCACCGTCCTGAAGCTTTCTTT. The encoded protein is CASSQEPDREVHRPEAFF.

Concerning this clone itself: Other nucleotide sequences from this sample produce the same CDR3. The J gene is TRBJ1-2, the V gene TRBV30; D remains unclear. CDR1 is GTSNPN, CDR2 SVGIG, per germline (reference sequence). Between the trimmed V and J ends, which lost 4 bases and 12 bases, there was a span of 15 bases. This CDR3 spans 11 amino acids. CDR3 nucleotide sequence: TGTGCCTGGAAAGGCCTCGACGGCCACACCTTC. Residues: CAWKGLDGHTF.

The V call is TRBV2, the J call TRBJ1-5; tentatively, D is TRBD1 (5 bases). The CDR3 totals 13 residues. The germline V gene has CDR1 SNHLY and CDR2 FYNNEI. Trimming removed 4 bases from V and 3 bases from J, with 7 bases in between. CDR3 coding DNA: TGTGCCAGCAGTGGACAGCTCAATCAGCCCCAGCATTTT. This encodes CASSGQLNQPQHF.

CDR3: CASSYSGNWNEQFF. Here the CDR3 DNA reads TGTGCCAGCAGCTACTCAGGGAATTGGAATGAGCAGTTCTTC. V and J are TRBV11-3 and TRBJ2-1, with a possible D match to TRBD1 (5 bases). The CDR3 length is 14 residues. V was clipped by 4 bases and J by 7 bases, with 14 bases between them. CDR1 and CDR2 (germline): SGHNT, YENEEA.

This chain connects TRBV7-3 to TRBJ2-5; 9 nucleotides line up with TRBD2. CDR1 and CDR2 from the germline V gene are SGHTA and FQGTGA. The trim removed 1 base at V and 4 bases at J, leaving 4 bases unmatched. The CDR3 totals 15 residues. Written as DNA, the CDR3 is TGTGCCAGCAGCTTAAAGGGCGGGAGGGGAGAGACCCAGTACTTC. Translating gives CASSLKGGRGETQYF.

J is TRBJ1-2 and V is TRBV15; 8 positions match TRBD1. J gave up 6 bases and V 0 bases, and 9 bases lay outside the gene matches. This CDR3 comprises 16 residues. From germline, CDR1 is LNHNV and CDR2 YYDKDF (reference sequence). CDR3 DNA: TGTGCCACCAGCAGAGATTTTAGGGAGACAGGGGATGGCTACACCTTC. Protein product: CATSRDFRETGDGYTF.

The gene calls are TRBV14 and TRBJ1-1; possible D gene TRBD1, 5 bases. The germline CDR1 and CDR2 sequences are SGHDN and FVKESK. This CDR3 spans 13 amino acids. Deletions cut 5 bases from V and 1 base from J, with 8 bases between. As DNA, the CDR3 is TGTGCCAGCAGCTACGGACAGAACACTGAAGCTTTCTTT. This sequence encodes CASSYGQNTEAFF.

In nucleotides, the CDR3 is TGTGCCAGCAGCTTGACCAGGGGGGAATCCTCCTACAATGAGCAGTTCTTC. It is translated as CASSLTRGESSYNEQFF. The rearrangement links TRBV7-9 to TRBJ2-1; tentatively, D is TRBD1 (7 bases). V was shortened by 3 bases and J by 0 bases, with 15 bases between the two germline ends. CDR1 is SEHNR, CDR2 FQNEAQ, per germline (reference sequence). The CDR3 runs to 17 residues.

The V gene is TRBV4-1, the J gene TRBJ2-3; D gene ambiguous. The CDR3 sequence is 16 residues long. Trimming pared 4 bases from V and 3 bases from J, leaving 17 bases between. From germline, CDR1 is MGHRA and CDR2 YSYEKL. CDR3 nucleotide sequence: TGCGCCAGCAGCCTGGGTCCCGACATTATGACAGATACGCAGTATTTT. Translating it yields CASSLGPDIMTDTQYF.

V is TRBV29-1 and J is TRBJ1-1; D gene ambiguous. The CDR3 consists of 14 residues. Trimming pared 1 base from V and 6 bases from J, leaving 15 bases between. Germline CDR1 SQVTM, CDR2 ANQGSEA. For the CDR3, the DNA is TGCAGCGTTGAAGGTGCCCACGATTCGCCTGAAGCTTTCTTT. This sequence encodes CSVEGAHDSPEAFF. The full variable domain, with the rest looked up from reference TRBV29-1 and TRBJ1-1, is SAVISQKPSRDICQRGTSLTIQCQVDSQVTMMFWYRQQPGQSLTLIATANQGSEATYESGFVIDKFPISRPNLTFSTLTVSNMSPEDSSIYLCSVEGAHDSPEAFFGQGTRLTVV.

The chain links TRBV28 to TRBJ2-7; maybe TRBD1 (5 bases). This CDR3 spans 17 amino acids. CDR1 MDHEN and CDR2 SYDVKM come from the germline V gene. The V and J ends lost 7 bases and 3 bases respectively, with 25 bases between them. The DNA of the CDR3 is TGTGCCAGCACCTCCGATCCGGACACCGAACGAGTCTACGAGCAGTACTTC. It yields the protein CASTSDPDTERVYEQYF.

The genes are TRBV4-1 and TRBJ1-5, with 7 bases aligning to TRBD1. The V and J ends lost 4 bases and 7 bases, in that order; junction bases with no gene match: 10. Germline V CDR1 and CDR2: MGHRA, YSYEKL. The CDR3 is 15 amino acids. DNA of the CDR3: TGCGCCAGCAGCCCGCCTACAGGGGTAGGGCAGCCCCAGCATTTT. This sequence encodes CASSPPTGVGQPQHF.

DNA of the CDR3: TGTGCCAGCAGCGAAGACAGGGGGAACACTGAAGCTTTCTTT. Translated, it gives CASSEDRGNTEAFF. The chain has TRBV6-5 and TRBJ1-1; 8 bases are shared with TRBD1. The junction had 4 bases not matched to a gene; V was cut back by 6 bases and J by 1 base. Germline CDR1 MNHEY, CDR2 SVGAGI. This CDR3 is built from 14 residues.